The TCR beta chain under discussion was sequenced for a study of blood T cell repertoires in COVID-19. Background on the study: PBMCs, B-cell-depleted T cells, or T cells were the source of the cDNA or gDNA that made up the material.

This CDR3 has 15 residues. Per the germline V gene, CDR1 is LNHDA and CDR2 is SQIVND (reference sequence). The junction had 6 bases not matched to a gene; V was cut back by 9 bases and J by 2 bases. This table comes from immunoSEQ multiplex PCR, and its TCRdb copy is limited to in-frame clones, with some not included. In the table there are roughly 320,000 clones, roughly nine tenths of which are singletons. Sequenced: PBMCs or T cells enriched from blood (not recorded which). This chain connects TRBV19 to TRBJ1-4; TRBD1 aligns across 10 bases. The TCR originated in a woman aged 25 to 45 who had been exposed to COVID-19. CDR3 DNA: TGTGCCAGCGGAGACAGGGGGCTCACTAATGAAAAACTGTTTTTT. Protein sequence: CASGDRGLTNEKLFF. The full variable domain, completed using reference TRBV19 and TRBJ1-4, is DGGITQSPKYLFRKEGQNVTLSCEQNLNHDAMYWYRQDPGQGLRLIYYSQIVNDFQKGDIAEGYSVSREKKESFPLTVTSAQKNPTAFYLCASGDRGLTNEKLFFGSGTQLSVL.